What follows are 6 T cell receptor beta chains derived from one specimen sequenced in a study of human T cells and chemical hapten exposure. From the RACE reads, TCRdb called clonotypes with MiXCR, one entry per CDR3 protein. The sample shows over 70,000 distinct CDR3 sequences, 11% of them seen only once. Stated time point: patch test 2, 6 weeks after DPC sensitization. As to treatment: therapeutic diphenylcyclopropenone sensitization with weekly scalp DPC. The sequencing here drew on whole blood, taken in connection with sensitization to the hapten diphenylcyclopropenone (DPC). The receptor source for this set is a man between 18 and 35 years old with alopecia areata. Some clones in this sample may be carry-over from other donors' samples.

Ten or more counts support this clonotype. The gene calls are TRBV9 and TRBJ1-4; a weak D match, TRBD1 (5 bases). The length of the CDR3 is 15 residues. Trimming took 0 bases from V and 5 from J, leaving 11 bases between them. The germline CDR1 and CDR2 sequences are SGDLS and YYNGEE. CDR3 in DNA: TGTGCCAGCAGCGTAGCCGGGACGCAGAATGAAAAACTGTTTTTT. This gives the protein CASSVAGTQNEKLFF. The full variable domain, its missing parts supplied by reference TRBV9 and TRBJ1-4, is DSGVTQTPKHLITATGQRVTLRCSPRSGDLSVYWYQQSLDQGLQFLIQYYNGEERAKGNILERFSAQQFPDLHSELNLSSLELGDSALYFCASSVAGTQNEKLFFGSGTQLSVL.

The chain carries TRBV29-1 and TRBJ1-5, with TRBD1 matching over 9 bases. Germline V gene sequence: CDR1 SQVTM, CDR2 ANQGSEA. This CDR3 contains 14 residues. J lost 3 bases, V lost 6 bases, and 6 bases had no gene match. CDR3 in DNA: TGCAGCGTGGGCGGGACAGGGTACAATCAGCCCCAGCATTTT. This encodes CSVGGTGYNQPQHF.

The rearrangement joins TRBV6-5 to TRBJ2-1; 11 bases align to TRBD2. This CDR3 has 16 residues. J gave up 4 bases and V 5 bases, and 7 bases lay outside the gene matches. The germline CDR1 and CDR2 sequences are MNHEY and SVGAGI. The CDR3 region is CASSRTSGGNYNEQFF. Here the CDR3 DNA reads TGTGCCAGCAGTAGAACTAGCGGGGGAAATTACAATGAGCAGTTCTTC.

This clonotype was seen many times. The V call is TRBV28, the J call TRBJ2-4, with D unresolved. The CDR3 length is 14 residues. The ends were cut back, 6 bases at V and 4 bases at J, with 13 bases in the middle. In germline, CDR1 is MDHEN, CDR2 SYDVKM. The CDR3 protein is CASSPQDGKNIQYF. The CDR3 DNA is TGTGCCAGCAGCCCCCAGGACGGGAAAAACATTCAGTACTTC.

This clonotype has ten or more counts. CDR3 in amino acids: CASSLATTGLQETQYF. In DNA, the CDR3 is TGTGCCAGCAGCTTAGCTACGACAGGGTTACAGGAGACCCAGTACTTC. J is TRBJ2-5 and V is TRBV11-3, with 7 bases identical to TRBD1. The CDR3 is made up of 16 amino acids. Trimming cost V 1 base and J 5 bases; bases outside gene matches: 10. Germline CDR1 and CDR2: SGHNT and YENEEA.

The sample holds a few counts of this clonotype. The V and J genes are TRBV11-1 and TRBJ2-7, with 7 bases identical to TRBD1. V lost 5 bases and J lost 2; bases outside the gene matches: 6. CDR3 length equals 14 residues. Germline CDR1 reads SGHAT; CDR2 reads FQDESV (reference sequence). The CDR3 DNA reads TGTGCCAGCAGCCGAGTCGGACAGGCCTACGAGCAGTACGTC. Translation gives CASSRVGQAYEQYV.